The next 31 T cell receptor beta chains were all read from a single sample in a study of blood T cell repertoires in COVID-19. Repertoires were generated with immunoSEQ multiplex PCR, while TCRdb's copy carries only in-frame clones and drops some. The table lists about 30,000 clones, about 91% of them singletons. Input material: peripheral blood. These receptor sequences come from a human donor in a cohort sampled during active COVID-19.

This chain uses TRBV9 with TRBJ1-4, with 8 bases that match TRBD1. Germline values: CDR1 SGDLS, CDR2 YYNGEE. CDR3 length equals 17 residues. J gave up 2 bases and V 0 bases, and 6 bases lay outside the gene matches. This CDR3 reads CASSVGVRGRTNEKLFF. The CDR3 region has the DNA TGTGCCAGCAGCGTAGGGGTCAGGGGGCGGACTAATGAAAAACTGTTTTTT.

The V call is TRBV7-8, the J call TRBJ2-7; 8 bases fit TRBD1. V shed 4 bases, J shed 3 bases, and the junction held 8 bases outside the gene matches. CDR1 and CDR2 from the germline V gene are SGHVS and FQNEAQ. This CDR3 is built from 15 residues. Here the CDR3 DNA reads TGTGCCAGCAGCTCCTTGACAGGGGCCGACTACGAGCAGTACTTC. It specifies CASSSLTGADYEQYF. Drawing the rest from reference TRBV7-8 and TRBJ2-7, the complete variable domain is GAGVSQSPRYKVAKRGQDVALRCDPISGHVSLFWYQQALGQGPEFLTYFQNEAQLDKSGLPSDRFFAERPEGSVSTLKIQRTQQEDSAVYLCASSSLTGADYEQYFGPGTRLTVT.

This clone was found a few times. The CDR3 region has the DNA TGTGCCAGCAGCTTAGGGCGGGACTATGGCTACACCTTC. Its translation: CASSLGRDYGYTF. The chain carries TRBV7-2 and TRBJ1-2; D not certain. Per germline, CDR1 SGHTA and CDR2 FQGNSA. This CDR3 comprises 13 residues. V was cut by 1 base and J by 3 bases, with 6 bases left in between.

V gene TRBV4-1 combines with J gene TRBJ2-3; 8 positions agree with TRBD1. With V trimmed by 0 bases and J by 0 bases, 5 bases remained unmatched. The CDR3 has 17 residues. The germline CDR1 and CDR2 sequences are MGHRA and YSYEKL. CDR3 sequence reads: CASSQDEQGGSTDTQYF. The CDR3 DNA follows: TGCGCCAGCAGCCAAGACGAACAGGGGGGAAGCACAGATACGCAGTATTTT.

The chain uses TRBV18 and TRBJ2-3; 7 nucleotides line up with TRBD2. The CDR3 is 15 amino acids. Germline trimming cut 1 base from V and 5 bases from J; bases unmatched to any gene: 6. Germline assignment: CDR1 KGHSH and CDR2 LQKENI. CDR3 sequence reads: CASSPLTTGGDTQYF. DNA of the CDR3: TGTGCCAGCTCACCACTGACCACGGGGGGAGATACGCAGTATTTT.

The chain joins TRBV6-5 to TRBJ2-7; perhaps TRBD1 as D (5 bases). Trimming shortened V by 6 bases and J by 2 bases, and 8 bases separated the two germline ends. CDR1 and CDR2 from the germline V gene are MNHEY and SVGAGI. The CDR3 is made up of 12 amino acids. For the CDR3, the DNA is TGTGCCAGCAGCCGACAGCCCTACGAGCAGTACTTC. It encodes CASSRQPYEQYF.

The rearrangement uses TRBV5-4 and TRBJ2-7; 8 bases agree with TRBD1. The CDR3 loop spans 13 amino acids. V lost 0 bases to trimming and J lost 4 bases; unmatched junction nucleotides: 0. The V gene's germline CDR1 is SGHNT and CDR2 YYREEE (reference sequence). CDR3 nucleotide sequence: TGTGCCAGCAGCTTGGGGGACAGGTACGAGCAGTACTTC. This gives the protein CASSLGDRYEQYF.

The V and J genes are TRBV2 and TRBJ1-2; 9 bases map to TRBD1. This CDR3 contains 14 residues. The V segment lost 4 bases and the J segment 7 bases; nucleotides outside the gene matches: 7. From germline, CDR1 is SNHLY and CDR2 FYNNEI. This chain's CDR3 is CASSGVQGAGGYTF. The CDR3 bases are TGTGCCAGCAGTGGAGTACAGGGGGCGGGTGGCTACACCTTC.

The CDR3 nucleotides are TGTGCCAGCAGTGAACAGGGGGCGAGGGGCTACACCTTC. Protein sequence: CASSEQGARGYTF. The chain links TRBV2 to TRBJ1-2; 8 bases agree with TRBD1. V was pared by 2 bases and J by 8 bases, with 4 bases of the junction left unmatched. Germline assignment: CDR1 SNHLY and CDR2 FYNNEI. This CDR3 is 13 amino acids long.

The CDR3 bases are TGTGCCAGCAGCTTAGAAATGGGCAGGGGGAATTCACCCCTCCACTTT. The encoded protein is CASSLEMGRGNSPLHF. The chain uses TRBV7-9 and TRBJ1-6, with 7 bases identical to TRBD1. Germline CDR1 and CDR2: SEHNR and FQNEAQ (reference sequence). V lost 1 base and J lost 7; bases outside the gene matches: 7. The CDR3 spans 16 residues.

This rearrangement joins TRBV12-3 or TRBV12-4 to TRBJ2-7, with D uncertain. This CDR3 comprises 13 residues. Trimming stripped 0 bases from V and 3 bases from J, with 6 bases between. In DNA form, the CDR3 reads TGTGCCAGCAGTTTAGCGCTCAGCTACGAGCAGTACTTC. It specifies CASSLALSYEQYF.

V is TRBV9 and J is TRBJ1-4; the match to TRBD1 covers 9 bases. This CDR3 contains 16 residues. Germline CDR1 reads SGDLS; CDR2 reads YYNGEE. The V gene end was trimmed by 4 bases and the J gene end by 8 bases; junction bases not matched to a gene: 12. CDR3 DNA: TGTGCCAGCAGCTCAGAGGTCACAGGGGGCGAGGAAAAACTGTTTTTT. Protein sequence: CASSSEVTGGEEKLFF.

The chain employs TRBV5-1 and TRBJ1-1, with 7 bases fitting TRBD1. Germline CDR1 reads SGHRS; CDR2 reads YFSETQ. The length of the CDR3 is 15 residues. V dropped 0 bases and J dropped 4; count of bases not matched to a gene: 6. CDR3 nucleotides: TGCGCCAGCAGCTTGGGTGCGACAGGGACCACTGAAGCTTTCTTT. Amino acid sequence: CASSLGATGTTEAFF.

In the case of this clone: In the same sample, other DNA sequences code for this CDR3. V and J are TRBV9 and TRBJ1-6; D call uncertain. The CDR3 is 15 residues long. Germline CDR1 is SGDLS and CDR2 is YYNGEE. Trimming stripped 4 bases from V and 0 bases from J, with 8 bases between. CDR3 coding DNA: TGTGCCAGCAGCCCCCCAGGCTCCTATAATTCACCCCTCCACTTT. As protein: CASSPPGSYNSPLHF.

CDR3 DNA: TGTGCCAGCAGCCAAGACGTGCCCAGGGTGGTGATAGCTGGGGCCAACGTCCTGACTTTC. The encoded protein is CASSQDVPRVVIAGANVLTF. The chain employs TRBV3-1 (or the pseudogene TRBV3-2) and TRBJ2-6; D might be TRBD1 (5 bases). Trimming took 0 bases from V and 2 from J, leaving 20 bases between them. This CDR3 has 20 residues. In germline, CDR1 is LGHDT, CDR2 YNNKEL (reference sequence).

The chain is built from TRBV30 and TRBJ1-2; D is possibly TRBD1 (6 bases). This CDR3 contains 13 residues. Germline V gives CDR1 GTSNPN, CDR2 SVGIG (reference sequence). V was cut by 5 bases and J by 0 bases, with 10 bases left in between. The CDR3 reads CAWGTTTNYGYTF. In DNA, the CDR3 is TGTGCCTGGGGGACAACGACTAACTATGGCTACACCTTC.

This sequence joins TRBV9 and TRBJ1-4; 9 nucleotides align to TRBD1. CDR3 size: 13 residues. With 5 bases clipped from V and 6 bases from J, the junction kept 2 bases outside the gene matches. Germline V gene lookup returns CDR1 SGDLS and CDR2 YYNGEE. The CDR3 nucleotides read TGTGCCAGCAGTCGGGACAGGGATGAAAAACTGTTTTTT. Its translation: CASSRDRDEKLFF. Together with reference TRBV9 and TRBJ1-4, the CDR3 gives the full variable domain: DSGVTQTPKHLITATGQRVTLRCSPRSGDLSVYWYQQSLDQGLQFLIQYYNGEERAKGNILERFSAQQFPDLHSELNLSSLELGDSALYFCASSRDRDEKLFFGSGTQLSVL.

The chain combines TRBV15 with TRBJ1-1; TRBD1 matches at 9 bases. This CDR3 has 13 residues. The germline gives CDR1 LNHNV, CDR2 YYDKDF (reference sequence). V shed 6 bases and J 5 bases; nucleotides not matched to a gene: 4. The CDR3 coding sequence is TGTGCCACCAGGGGACAGGGTGGGACTGAAGCTTTCTTT. Encoded protein: CATRGQGGTEAFF.

The genes are TRBV9 and TRBJ1-1; D is ambiguous. Deletions cut 5 bases from V and 5 bases from J, with 16 bases between. The V gene's germline CDR1 is SGDLS and CDR2 YYNGEE. The CDR3 runs 14 residues. The CDR3 protein is CASSYRARDTEAFF. The CDR3 DNA follows: TGTGCCAGCAGTTACCGGGCCCGGGATACTGAAGCTTTCTTT.

The CDR3: CASSLSGQGAGEQYF. CDR3 nucleotide sequence: TGTGCCAGCAGCTTATCCGGACAGGGGGCGGGGGAGCAGTACTTC. This chain uses TRBV7-6 with TRBJ2-7; 11 positions agree with TRBD1. CDR1 and CDR2 (germline): SGHVS, FNYEAQ. The CDR3 runs 15 residues. The trim removed 2 bases at V and 7 bases at J, leaving 7 bases unmatched.

This clone showed up just a few times. This rearrangement joins TRBV29-1 to TRBJ2-7; a possible D gene is TRBD1 (5 bases). Germline values: CDR1 SQVTM, CDR2 ANQGSEA. This CDR3 comprises 13 residues. V was pared by 4 bases and J by 0 bases, with 10 bases between. CDR3 DNA sequence: TGCAGCGTTGTAGTCAGGGTCTCCTACGAGCAGTACTTC. Amino acids: CSVVVRVSYEQYF.

J is TRBJ2-4 and V is TRBV2; a weak D match, TRBD2 (5 bases). There are 14 residues in the CDR3. V was clipped by 11 bases and J by 0 bases, with 14 bases between them. CDR1 is SNHLY and CDR2 is FYNNEI in the germline V gene. CDR3 loop: CARRGPEAKNIQYF. CDR3 in DNA: TGTGCCCGCCGCGGGCCTGAAGCCAAAAACATTCAGTACTTC.

V gene TRBV4-1 combines with J gene TRBJ1-2, with TRBD1 matching 8 bases. The CDR3 runs to 14 residues. V was clipped by 3 bases and J by 6 bases; unmatched bases: 6. The germline V gene has CDR1 MGHRA and CDR2 YSYEKL. CDR3 residues: CASSHVVTGDGYTF. In DNA form, the CDR3 reads TGCGCCAGCAGCCACGTCGTGACAGGGGATGGCTACACCTTC.

The chain recombines TRBV19 with TRBJ2-1, with 9 bases identical to TRBD2. The CDR3 spans 14 residues. V shed 7 bases and J 4 bases; nucleotides not matched to a gene: 5. CDR1 and CDR2 from the germline V gene are LNHDA and SQIVND (reference sequence). The CDR3 protein is CASNPGLAYNEQFF. DNA of the CDR3: TGTGCCAGTAATCCAGGACTAGCGTACAATGAGCAGTTCTTC.

The rearrangement links TRBV19 to TRBJ1-1; 7 nucleotides agree with TRBD1. Germline lookup yields CDR1 LNHDA and CDR2 SQIVND (reference sequence). The CDR3 extends over 17 amino acids. The ends lost 4 bases at V and 4 bases at J; junction bases unmatched: 15. The CDR3 nucleotides read TGTGCCAGTAGTACCCCCGGGACAGCCTCTTGGGGCACTGAAGCTTTCTTT. Its protein is CASSTPGTASWGTEAFF.

The chain is built from TRBV2 and TRBJ1-5; D perhaps matches TRBD1 (6 bases). Trimming removed 5 bases from V and 4 bases from J, with 9 bases in between. The germline CDR1 and CDR2 sequences are SNHLY and FYNNEI. The CDR3 is 13 residues long. CDR3 region: CASSRDKNQPQHF. The CDR3 DNA follows: TGTGCCAGCAGTAGGGACAAGAATCAGCCCCAGCATTTT.

V is TRBV24-1 and J is TRBJ2-2; D is perhaps TRBD1 (7 bases). Germline-derived CDR1 and CDR2 are KGHDR and SFDVKD. The CDR3 runs 18 residues. V was trimmed by 2 bases and J by 3 bases, leaving 18 bases between them. The CDR3 coding sequence is TGTGCCACCAGTGATTGGGGCAGGGGGGTAAGGGACACCGGGGAGCTGTTTTTT. Translating it yields CATSDWGRGVRDTGELFF.

V gene TRBV5-1 combines with J gene TRBJ1-1; perhaps TRBD1 as D (6 bases). Germline V gene lookup returns CDR1 SGHRS and CDR2 YFSETQ. Trimming left V 0 bases short and J 3 bases short, with 12 bases between. CDR3 length equals 15 residues. CDR3 sequence reads: CASSLGQAHDTEAFF. In DNA, the CDR3 is TGCGCCAGCAGCTTGGGACAGGCTCATGACACTGAAGCTTTCTTT.

As DNA, the CDR3 is TGTGCCAGTAGTATAGGGCGAGGCGGGGGCCCGGGGGAGACCCAGTACTTC. This translates into CASSIGRGGGPGETQYF. The gene calls are TRBV19 and TRBJ2-5; possibly TRBD2 for D (7 bases). Deletions cut 1 base from V and 5 bases from J, with 20 bases between. Germline CDR1 is LNHDA and CDR2 is SQIVND (reference sequence). The CDR3 loop spans 17 amino acids.

The genes are TRBV27 and TRBJ1-5; 9 bases are a match to TRBD1. The junction had 6 bases not matched to a gene; V was cut back by 6 bases and J by 6 bases. In germline, CDR1 is MNHEY, CDR2 SMNVEV (reference sequence). The CDR3 consists of 14 residues. The CDR3 DNA follows: TGTGCCAGCAGCCTACAGGGGGCGTTTCAGCCCCAGCATTTT. Its translation is CASSLQGAFQPQHF.

The CDR3 bases are TGTGCCAGCAGCCTAGACGTGGGAAACACCATATATTTT. It translates to CASSLDVGNTIYF. The chain employs TRBV7-3 and TRBJ1-3; D is undetermined. The CDR3 sequence is 13 residues long. The ends were cut back, 5 bases at V and 4 bases at J, with 9 bases in the middle. From germline, CDR1 is SGHTA and CDR2 FQGTGA. The whole variable domain, filled in from reference TRBV7-3 and TRBJ1-3, reads GAGVSQTPSNKVTEKGKYVELRCDPISGHTALYWYRQSLGQGPEFLIYFQGTGAADDSGLPNDRFFAVRPEGSVSTLKIQRTERGDSAVYLCASSLDVGNTIYFGEGSWLTVV.